These 31 T cell receptor beta chains were all obtained from the same sample, sequenced in a study of T cells in Graves' hyperthyroidism and ophthalmopathy. From RNA transcripts, TCR beta CDR3 regions were amplified. TCR CDR3 underwent first-round RT-PCR with the HTBI primer set. TCRdb independently ran MiXCR on the multiplex PCR reads; one entry per CDR3 protein. The table shows approximately 600,000 distinct CDR3 sequences, with around 20% occurring only once. Sequenced: blood. Source of these receptors: a young man with Graves' ophthalmopathy.

At least ten counts were recorded for this clonotype. The chain links TRBV28 to TRBJ1-5; 7 bases match TRBD1. The CDR3 has 14 residues. CDR1 is MDHEN and CDR2 is SYDVKM in the germline V gene. V lost 6 bases to trimming and J lost 3 bases; unmatched junction nucleotides: 5. This CDR3 reads CASSPGQVNQPQHF. Written as DNA, the CDR3 is TGTGCCAGCAGCCCCGGACAGGTCAATCAGCCCCAGCATTTT. Supplemented by reference TRBV28 and TRBJ1-5, the full variable domain reads DVKVTQSSRYLVKRTGEKVFLECVQDMDHENMFWYRQDPGLGLRLIYFSYDVKMKEKGDIPEGYSVSREKKERFSLILESASTNQTSMYLCASSPGQVNQPQHFGDGTRLSIL.

V gene TRBV7-2 combines with J gene TRBJ2-7, with 10 bases that match TRBD1. Germline trimming cut 1 base from V and 1 base from J; bases unmatched to any gene: 16. The germline V gene encodes CDR1 SGHTA and CDR2 FQGNSA. The CDR3 is made up of 20 amino acids. CDR3 nucleotides: TGTGCCAGCAGCTTAGTTTACATTCCGGGACAGGGGATGACGTCCTACGAGCAGTACTTC. Protein sequence: CASSLVYIPGQGMTSYEQYF.

The chain joins TRBV30 to TRBJ1-1; the match to TRBD1 covers 8 bases. V lost 2 bases to trimming and J lost 10 bases; unmatched junction nucleotides: 9. Per germline, CDR1 GTSNPN and CDR2 SVGIG (reference sequence). The CDR3 has 13 amino acids. The CDR3 DNA reads as TGTGCCTGGAGTTTCGTAAACAGGGGGGGAGCTTTCTTT. As protein: CAWSFVNRGGAFF.

This clonotype was seen repeatedly, ten times or more. The V call is TRBV12-3 or TRBV12-4, the J call TRBJ2-7; 12 nucleotides line up with TRBD2. V shed 5 bases, J shed 4 bases, and the junction held 6 bases outside the gene matches. CDR3 length: 15 residues. Written as DNA, the CDR3 is TGTGCCAGCAGTCCCCGGACTAGCGGGATGTACGAGCAGTACTTC. Its protein product is CASSPRTSGMYEQYF.

The chain joins TRBV14 to TRBJ1-1; D possibly corresponds to TRBD1 (5 bases). The CDR3 runs 15 residues. V was clipped by 6 bases and J by 1 base, with 15 bases between them. Per the germline V gene, CDR1 is SGHDN and CDR2 is FVKESK. In DNA form, the CDR3 reads TGTGCCAGCAGGCGCCTCGACGGACAGAACACTGAAGCTTTCTTT. Translated, it gives CASRRLDGQNTEAFF.

This clonotype was counted only a few times. The chain employs TRBV2 and TRBJ1-5; D remains unclear. This CDR3 spans 13 amino acids. The germline CDR1 and CDR2 sequences are SNHLY and FYNNEI. V gave up 6 bases and J gave up 3 bases, with 9 bases separating them. The DNA of the CDR3 is TGTGCCAGCAGGGACGGCTACAATCAGCCCCAGCATTTT. It translates to CASRDGYNQPQHF.

This clonotype showed up just a few times. The chain links TRBV6-1 to TRBJ2-2; 12 nucleotides match TRBD2. Germline V gene data show CDR1 as MNHNS and CDR2 as SASEGT. V trimming: 6 bases; J trimming: 5 bases; junction bases outside the gene matches: 4. The CDR3 spans 15 residues. The CDR3 coding sequence is TGTGCCAGCAGACCGACTAGCGGGAGTACCGGGGAGCTGTTTTTT. The encoded protein is CASRPTSGSTGELFF.

CDR3 amino acids: CASSLVRGGGNEQFF. The CDR3 DNA reads TGTGCCAGCAGCTTAGTCAGGGGCGGTGGTAATGAGCAGTTCTTC. This sequence joins TRBV7-8 and TRBJ2-1; D may be TRBD1 (6 bases). CDR1 and CDR2 from the germline V gene are SGHVS and FQNEAQ. This CDR3 region has 15 residues. Trimming removed 1 base from V and 7 bases from J, with 14 bases in between. The variable domain in full, completed from reference TRBV7-8 and TRBJ2-1, reads GAGVSQSPRYKVAKRGQDVALRCDPISGHVSLFWYQQALGQGPEFLTYFQNEAQLDKSGLPSDRFFAERPEGSVSTLKIQRTQQEDSAVYLCASSLVRGGGNEQFFGPGTRLTVL.

The V gene is TRBV4-1, the J gene TRBJ2-1; D perhaps matches TRBD1 (6 bases). This CDR3 comprises 16 residues. CDR1 is MGHRA and CDR2 is YSYEKL in the germline V gene. Trimming stripped 1 base from V and 1 base from J, with 11 bases between. The CDR3 DNA reads TGCGCCAGCAGCCAAGTTTTGAGGGGGTCCTACAATGAGCAGTTCTTC. Translation: CASSQVLRGSYNEQFF.

CDR3 region: CASSLDRRQATYEQYF. CDR3 sequence (DNA): TGTGCCAGCAGCTTAGATAGGCGTCAGGCGACCTACGAGCAGTACTTC. V and J are TRBV7-8 and TRBJ2-7; D is undetermined. Deletions cut 1 base from V and 2 bases from J, with 15 bases between. Germline CDR1 is SGHVS and CDR2 is FQNEAQ. CDR3 length: 16 amino acids. The whole variable domain, remainder taken from reference TRBV7-8 and TRBJ2-7, is GAGVSQSPRYKVAKRGQDVALRCDPISGHVSLFWYQQALGQGPEFLTYFQNEAQLDKSGLPSDRFFAERPEGSVSTLKIQRTQQEDSAVYLCASSLDRRQATYEQYFGPGTRLTVT.

V gene TRBV28 combines with J gene TRBJ1-3; 9 nucleotides match TRBD1. The germline CDR1 and CDR2 sequences are MDHEN and SYDVKM. The CDR3 runs 16 residues. V dropped 5 bases and J dropped 4; count of bases not matched to a gene: 9. This CDR3 is CASSPYGTGWGNTIYF. In nucleotides, the CDR3 is TGTGCCAGCAGTCCATATGGGACAGGGTGGGGAAACACCATATATTTT.

A remark on this clonotype: Germline and junction disagree at one end, which may indicate a read error. The chain uses TRBV12-3 or TRBV12-4 and TRBJ2-5, with D perhaps matching TRBD2 (5 bases). The CDR3 totals 15 residues. CDR3 bases: TGTGCCAGCAGTCCAGGACTGCAACCCCTAGAGACCCGGTACTTC. Translation: CASSPGLQPLETRYF.

This sequence joins TRBV2 and TRBJ2-7; D is unclear. The V gene lost 6 bases and the J gene lost 0 bases, with 12 bases spanning the gap. This CDR3 is 14 amino acids long. CDR1 is SNHLY, CDR2 FYNNEI, per germline. CDR3 in DNA: TGTGCCAGCAGACCAGACTGGAGCTCCTACGAGCAGTACTTC. This encodes CASRPDWSSYEQYF.

The chain combines TRBV15 with TRBJ2-7; D may match TRBD1 or TRBD2 (5 bases each). Germline V gene data show CDR1 as LNHNV and CDR2 as YYDKDF (reference sequence). CDR3 size: 15 residues. V was cut by 0 bases and J by 4 bases, with 13 bases left in between. CDR3 region: CATSRDQTEGYEQYF. The CDR3 nucleotides are TGTGCCACCAGCAGAGATCAGACAGAGGGTTACGAGCAGTACTTC.

In this sample, this clonotype turned up a few times. The chain couples TRBV7-9 to TRBJ1-6; D not certain. The V gene lost 5 bases and the J gene lost 7 bases, with 15 bases spanning the gap. Germline values: CDR1 SEHNR, CDR2 FQNEAQ (reference sequence). The CDR3 totals 15 residues. The CDR3 DNA is TGTGCCAGCAGCCGCCGAGGCAGCTACAATTCACCCCTCCACTTT. This encodes CASSRRGSYNSPLHF.

This chain links TRBV6-1 with TRBJ1-2; D unclear. V gave up 4 bases and J gave up 2 bases, with 17 bases separating them. The CDR3 covers 16 residues. CDR1 is MNHNS, CDR2 SASEGT, per germline. CDR3 sequence reads: CASSVNRVASNYGYTF. In nucleotides, the CDR3 is TGTGCCAGCAGTGTAAACCGGGTCGCCTCAAACTATGGCTACACCTTC.

This clonotype was picked up many times. This sequence joins TRBV30 and TRBJ2-1, with 7 bases that match TRBD2. After removal of 2 bases from V and 10 bases from J, the junction contained 11 bases not matched to a gene. There are 14 residues in the CDR3. Germline V gives CDR1 GTSNPN, CDR2 SVGIG (reference sequence). The CDR3 loop is CAWSSGGGPREQFF. CDR3 DNA sequence: TGTGCCTGGAGTTCGGGGGGAGGGCCAAGAGAGCAGTTCTTC.

The CDR3 DNA is TGTGCCAGCAGCGGACTGGTCTCCGAGCAGTACTTC. Translated: CASSGLVSEQYF. The chain has TRBV4-2 and TRBJ2-7, with D possibly TRBD2 on 5 matching bases. Germline values: CDR1 LGHNA, CDR2 YNFKEQ. CDR3 length equals 12 residues. V was clipped by 5 bases and J by 6 bases, with 11 bases between them.

This chain connects TRBV10-2 to TRBJ2-5, with a weak D call TRBD2 (5 bases). The CDR3 has 17 residues. In germline, CDR1 is WSHSY, CDR2 SAAADI. V was pared by 0 bases and J by 0 bases, with 14 bases between. The CDR3 DNA is TGCGCCAGCAGTGAGTCAGGAGCTCCGGGGTACCAAGAGACCCAGTACTTC. Translating it yields CASSESGAPGYQETQYF.

J is TRBJ1-5 and V is TRBV20-1; TRBD1 aligns across 7 bases. CDR3 length: 12 amino acids. The trim removed 6 bases at V and 7 bases at J, leaving 6 bases unmatched. Germline lookup yields CDR1 DFQATT and CDR2 SNEGSKA (reference sequence). In DNA, the CDR3 is TGCAGTGCGGGACGCAGGGGGCAGCCCCAGCATTTT. Its translation is CSAGRRGQPQHF.

The J gene is TRBJ2-1, the V gene TRBV7-2; D tentatively reads TRBD1 or TRBD2 (5 bases each). The CDR3 length is 14 residues. Germline loops: CDR1 SGHTA, CDR2 FQGNSA. V dropped 3 bases and J dropped 10 bases, with 16 bases sitting between them. DNA of the CDR3: TGTGCCAGCAGCTTCGATCCCACAAGGGACGAGCAGTTCTTC. It encodes CASSFDPTRDEQFF.

This chain joins TRBV7-9 and TRBJ2-2, with 10 bases fitting TRBD2. This CDR3 is 18 amino acids long. Per the germline V gene, CDR1 is SEHNR and CDR2 is FQNEAQ (reference sequence). J lost 1 base, V lost 0 bases, and 5 bases had no gene match. CDR3 nucleotides: TGTGCCAGCAGCTTAGCACCGAGACTAGCGGGGAACACCGGGGAGCTGTTTTTT. Translating gives CASSLAPRLAGNTGELFF.

The genes are TRBV3-1 and TRBJ2-5, with D possibly being TRBD1 or TRBD2 (5 bases each). Trimming cost V 1 base and J 7 bases, with 19 bases left between them. The CDR3 length is 16 residues. Germline V gives CDR1 LGHDT, CDR2 YNNKEL (reference sequence). CDR3 sequence reads: CASSQGVEGLLRTQYF. The CDR3 DNA sequence: TGTGCCAGCAGCCAAGGAGTCGAGGGGCTCTTGAGGACCCAGTACTTC.

The CDR3 is CSVFEVDYTF. DNA of the CDR3: TGCAGCGTGTTCGAGGTGGACTACACCTTC. The chain employs TRBV29-1 and TRBJ1-2; no definite D call. From germline, CDR1 is SQVTM and CDR2 ANQGSEA. This CDR3 is built from 10 residues. Trimming shortened V by 6 bases and J by 10 bases, and 12 bases separated the two germline ends. The entire variable domain, with the rest obtained from reference TRBV29-1 and TRBJ1-2, is as follows: SAVISQKPSRDICQRGTSLTIQCQVDSQVTMMFWYRQQPGQSLTLIATANQGSEATYESGFVIDKFPISRPNLTFSTLTVSNMSPEDSSIYLCSVFEVDYTFGSGTRLTVV.

This clonotype occurred many times. V gene TRBV20-1 combines with J gene TRBJ2-3; D is undetermined. In germline, CDR1 is DFQATT, CDR2 SNEGSKA (reference sequence). Trimming took off 4 bases at V and 2 bases at J, with 13 bases between the two ends. The CDR3 sequence is 14 residues long. The CDR3 nucleotides are TGCAGTGCTACCCCTGACAAGTACACAGATACGCAGTATTTT. This sequence encodes CSATPDKYTDTQYF.

V usage is TRBV27 and J usage is TRBJ1-2; 7 positions match TRBD1. The V gene's germline CDR1 is MNHEY and CDR2 SMNVEV (reference sequence). This CDR3 has 13 residues. Trimming cost V 8 bases and J 0 bases; bases outside gene matches: 3. The CDR3 nucleotides read TGTGCCAGCGGGACAGATTCTAACTATGGCTACACCTTC. Protein product: CASGTDSNYGYTF.

The rearrangement joins TRBV5-5 to TRBJ2-7; TRBD2 might be the D (8 bases). V lost 0 bases and J 6 bases, leaving 22 bases between the germline ends. Germline V CDR1 and CDR2: SGHKS, YYEKEE (reference sequence). The CDR3 spans 17 residues. DNA for the CDR3: TGTGCCAGCAGCTTGGCGGGGGGGACAGTTATCCTGAGCGAGCAGTACTTC. It specifies CASSLAGGTVILSEQYF.

Only a few counts were recorded for this clonotype. The rearrangement uses TRBV20-1 and TRBJ2-3; D is possibly TRBD1 (7 bases). Per the germline V gene, CDR1 is DFQATT and CDR2 is SNEGSKA (reference sequence). This CDR3 has 15 residues. Trimming shortened V by 3 bases and J by 8 bases, and 21 bases separated the two germline ends. The CDR3 DNA follows: TGCAGTGCTAGGCGGGGAGACAGGGACGAAGGTACGCAGTATTTT. It encodes CSARRGDRDEGTQYF.

This clonotype has just a few counts. The rearrangement joins TRBV6-1 to TRBJ2-7, with a possible D match to TRBD2 (5 bases). Looked up from germline, CDR1 is MNHNS and CDR2 is SASEGT. V was clipped by 1 base and J by 2 bases, with 15 bases between them. The CDR3 contains 16 residues. This CDR3 is CASSEDVVRVAYEQYF. As DNA, the CDR3 is TGTGCCAGCAGTGAAGACGTCGTGCGGGTAGCCTACGAGCAGTACTTC.

This sequence joins TRBV7-9 and TRBJ2-2; D is unresolved. The V gene lost 3 bases and the J gene lost 7 bases, with 6 bases spanning the gap. The CDR3 runs to 12 residues. Germline V gene lookup returns CDR1 SEHNR and CDR2 FQNEAQ (reference sequence). This CDR3 reads CASSFRFGELFF. The CDR3 bases are TGTGCCAGCAGCTTTAGGTTCGGGGAGCTGTTTTTT.

In its sample, this clonotype was seen a few times. The chain couples TRBV5-1 to TRBJ2-7; D uncertain. Germline V lookup: CDR1 SGHRS, CDR2 YFSETQ. The V gene lost 2 bases and the J gene lost 0 bases, with 15 bases spanning the gap. There are 16 residues in the CDR3. The CDR3 nucleotides are TGCGCCAGCAGCTTAGACTTACATACCGTCTCCTACGAGCAGTACTTC. Translation: CASSLDLHTVSYEQYF. Full variable domain (missing parts from reference TRBV5-1 and TRBJ2-7): KAGVTQTPRYLIKTRGQQVTLSCSPISGHRSVSWYQQTPGQGLQFLFEYFSETQRNKGNFPGRFSGRQFSNSRSEMNVSTLELGDSALYLCASSLDLHTVSYEQYFGPGTRLTVT.